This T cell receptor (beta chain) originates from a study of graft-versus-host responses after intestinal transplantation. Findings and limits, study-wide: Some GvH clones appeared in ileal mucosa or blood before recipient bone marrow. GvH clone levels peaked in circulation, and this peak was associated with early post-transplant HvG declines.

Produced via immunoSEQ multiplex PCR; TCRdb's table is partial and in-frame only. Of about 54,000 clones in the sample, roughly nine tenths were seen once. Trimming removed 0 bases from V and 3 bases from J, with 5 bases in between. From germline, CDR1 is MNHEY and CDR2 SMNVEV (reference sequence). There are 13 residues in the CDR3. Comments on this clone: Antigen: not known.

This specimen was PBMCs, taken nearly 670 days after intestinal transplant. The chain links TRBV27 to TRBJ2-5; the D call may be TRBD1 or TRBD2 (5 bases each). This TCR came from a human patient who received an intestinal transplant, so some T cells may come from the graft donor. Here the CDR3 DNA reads TGTGCCAGCAGTTTATCGGGGGAAGAGACCCAGTACTTC. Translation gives CASSLSGEETQYF.